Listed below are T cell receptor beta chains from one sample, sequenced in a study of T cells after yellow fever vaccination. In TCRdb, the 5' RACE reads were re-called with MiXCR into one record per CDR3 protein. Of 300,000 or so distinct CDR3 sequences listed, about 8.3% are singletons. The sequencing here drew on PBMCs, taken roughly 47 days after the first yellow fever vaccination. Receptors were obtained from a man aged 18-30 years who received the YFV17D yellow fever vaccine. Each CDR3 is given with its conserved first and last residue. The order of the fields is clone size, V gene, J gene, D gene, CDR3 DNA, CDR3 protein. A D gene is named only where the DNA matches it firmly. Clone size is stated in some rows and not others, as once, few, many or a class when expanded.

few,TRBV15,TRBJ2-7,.,TGTGCCACCAGCCCACGAAGCTCCTACGAGCAGTACTTC,CATSPRSSYEQYF
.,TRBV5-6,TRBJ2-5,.,TGTGCCAGCAGTCCCCGGGCGGAGACCCAGTACTTC,CASSPRAETQYF
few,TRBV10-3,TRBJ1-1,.,TGTGCCATCAGCAGCCTGAACACTGAAGCTTTCTTT,CAISSLNTEAFF
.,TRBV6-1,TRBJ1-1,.,TGTGCCAGCAGTCGGAGGGGATCGGACACTGAAGCTTTCTTT,CASSRRGSDTEAFF
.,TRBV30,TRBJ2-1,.,TGTGCCTGGAGTGTAAGTAGGGAACCCTACAATGAGCAGTTCTTC,CAWSVSREPYNEQFF
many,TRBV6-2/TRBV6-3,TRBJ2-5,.,TGTGCCAGCAAGCCGGGAGTACAAGAGACCCAGTACTTC,CASKPGVQETQYF
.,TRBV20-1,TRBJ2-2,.,TGCAGTGCTAGAGGACGGGGGATAAACACCGGGGAGCTGTTTTTT,CSARGRGINTGELFF
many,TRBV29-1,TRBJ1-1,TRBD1,TGCAGCGTTGAGTCAGTGGGACAGGGCGGTCGGGCGGGAGAAGCTTTCTTT,CSVESVGQGGRAGEAFF
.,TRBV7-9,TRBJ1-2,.,TGTGCCAGCAGCTTCGTGAATGACCGCTATGGCTACACCTTC,CASSFVNDRYGYTF
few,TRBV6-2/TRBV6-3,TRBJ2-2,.,TGTGCCAGCAGTTACAGGGTCCCCGGGGAGCTGTTTTTT,CASSYRVPGELFF
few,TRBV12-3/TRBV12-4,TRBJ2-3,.,TGTGCCAGCAGTTCGCCATGGGCCGGGGCGAACACAGATACGCAGTATTTT,CASSSPWAGANTDTQYF
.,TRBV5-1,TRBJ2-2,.,TGCGCCAGCAGCGCGGGTCCTCTTGGGACCGGGGAGCTGTTTTTT,CASSAGPLGTGELFF
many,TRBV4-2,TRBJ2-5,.,TGTGCCAGCAGCCACCCGCGCGAGACCCAGTACTTC,CASSHPRETQYF
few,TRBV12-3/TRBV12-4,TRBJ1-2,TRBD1,TGTGCCAGCAGTTTACGACAGGGGGTGTATGGCTACACCTTC,CASSLRQGVYGYTF
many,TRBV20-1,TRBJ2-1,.,TGCAGTGCGCCGAGACCTGGGGCGGGAGAGCAGTTCTTC,CSAPRPGAGEQFF
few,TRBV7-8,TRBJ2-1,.,TGTGCCAGCGGATCGGCTTCCTACAATGAGCAGTTCTTC,CASGSASYNEQFF
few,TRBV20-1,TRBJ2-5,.,TGCAGTGCTAGAGTGTCGACGGCCCAGTACTTC,CSARVSTAQYF
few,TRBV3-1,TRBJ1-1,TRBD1,TGTGCCAGCAGCCAGACAGGGCCGGGTACTGAAGCTTTCTTT,CASSQTGPGTEAFF
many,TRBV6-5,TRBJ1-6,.,TGTGCCAGCAGTTACTCCCGCGGCAGGGCGAGTTCACCCCTCCACTTT,CASSYSRGRASSPLHF
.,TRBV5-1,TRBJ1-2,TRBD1,TGCGCCAGCAGCTTGGGACAGGGGGCGTCGGGCTACACCTTC,CASSLGQGASGYTF
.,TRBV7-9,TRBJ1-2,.,TGTGCCAGCAGCTTAGGGGACACCCTTTTGGGCTACACCTTC,CASSLGDTLLGYTF
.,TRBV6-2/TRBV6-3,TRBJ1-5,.,TGTGCCAGCAGCCCACCCCCGAATCAGCCCCAGCATTTT,CASSPPPNQPQHF
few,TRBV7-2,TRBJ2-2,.,TGTGCCAGCCTTTCCCGGGTCAAGGCGGCCGGGGAGCTGTTTTTT,CASLSRVKAAGELFF
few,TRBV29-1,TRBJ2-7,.,TGCAGCGTTGTTGTTCAAGGCCACGAGCAGTACTTC,CSVVVQGHEQYF
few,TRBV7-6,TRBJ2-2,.,TGTGCCAGCAGCACCGTGGGGCCCGGGGAGCTGTTTTTT,CASSTVGPGELFF
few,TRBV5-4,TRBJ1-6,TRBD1,TGTGCCAGCAGCTTGGAAGGGACAGGGTCACCCCTCCACTTT,CASSLEGTGSPLHF
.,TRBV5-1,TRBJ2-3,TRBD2,TGCGCCAGCACAAGGTCATGGACTAGCTCTAACACAGATACGCAGTATTTT,CASTRSWTSSNTDTQYF
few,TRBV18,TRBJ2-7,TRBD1,TGTGCCAGCTCACCACTACAGGGGTTGGGGAATTACGAGCAGTACTTC,CASSPLQGLGNYEQYF
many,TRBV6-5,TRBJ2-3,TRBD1,TGTGCCAGCAGTTACTCGGGACAGATAACCCCTAAGGGAGATACGCAGTATTTT,CASSYSGQITPKGDTQYF
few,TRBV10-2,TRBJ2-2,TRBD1,TGCGCCAGCAGAAGGACAGGGGAATATGGCGGGGAGCTGTTTTTT,CASRRTGEYGGELFF
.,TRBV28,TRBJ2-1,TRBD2,TGTGCCAGCAGTGCGGGACTAGCGGGGAACAATGAGCAGTTCTTC,CASSAGLAGNNEQFF
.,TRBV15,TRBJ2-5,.,TGTGCCACCCGCTCTAGGGCGGGGATAGAGACCCAGTACTTC,CATRSRAGIETQYF
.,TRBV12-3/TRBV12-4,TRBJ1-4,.,TGTGCCAGCAGTTTTGGAGGGGGGACTGAAAAACTGTTTTTT,CASSFGGGTEKLFF
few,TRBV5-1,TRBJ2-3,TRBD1,TGCGCCAGCAGCTTACCGGGACAGGGACTGGGAGCAGATACGCAGTATTTT,CASSLPGQGLGADTQYF
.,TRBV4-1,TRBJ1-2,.,TGCGCCAGCAGCCAGCCTCGGGACTATGGAGGCTACACCTTC,CASSQPRDYGGYTF
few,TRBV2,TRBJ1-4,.,TGTGCCAGTCTAAGAGGGACAAGGCATGAAAAACTGTTTTTT,CASLRGTRHEKLFF
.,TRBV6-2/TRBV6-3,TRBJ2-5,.,TGTGCCAGCAGTTACCCACGGACAGTCCAAGAGACCCAGTACTTC,CASSYPRTVQETQYF
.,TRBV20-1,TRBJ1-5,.,TGCAGTGCTAGAGGCACCAGGGGTGATCAGCCCCAGCATTTT,CSARGTRGDQPQHF
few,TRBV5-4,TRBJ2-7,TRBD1,TGTGCCAGCAGCCCGGGACAGAAGTACGAGCAGTACTTC,CASSPGQKYEQYF
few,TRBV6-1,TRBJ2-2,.,TGTGCCACTACCGGGACGAACACCGGGGAGCTGTTTTTT,CATTGTNTGELFF
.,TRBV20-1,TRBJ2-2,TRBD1,TGCAGTACGAGACAGGGGAGCAACACCGGGGAGCTGTTTTTT,CSTRQGSNTGELFF
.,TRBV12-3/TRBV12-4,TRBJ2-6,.,TGTGCCAGCAGTTTAGACCTCTCTGGGGCCAACGTCCTGACTTTC,CASSLDLSGANVLTF
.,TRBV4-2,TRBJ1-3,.,TGTGCCAGCAGCCAAGATAGGACCCGCTCTGGAAACACCATATATTTT,CASSQDRTRSGNTIYF
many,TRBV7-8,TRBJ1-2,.,TGTGCCAGCAGCTTAGCGAGGGGGAACTATGGCTACACCTTC,CASSLARGNYGYTF
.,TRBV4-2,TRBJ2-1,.,TGTGCCAGCAGGGGGCGCGGGGCCTACAATGAGCAGTTCTTC,CASRGRGAYNEQFF
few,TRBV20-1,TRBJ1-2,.,TGCAGTGCTAGAGGCGGGACTAACTATGGCTACACCTTC,CSARGGTNYGYTF
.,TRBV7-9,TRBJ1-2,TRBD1,TGTGCCAGCAAGACAGGGGAAGGCGGCTACACCTTC,CASKTGEGGYTF
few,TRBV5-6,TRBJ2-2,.,TGTGCCAGCACCCCAAGTCCCAGGTCGAGGGAGCTGTTTTTT,CASTPSPRSRELFF
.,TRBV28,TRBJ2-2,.,TGTGCCAGCAAGGCTTACACCGGGGAGCTGTTTTTT,CASKAYTGELFF
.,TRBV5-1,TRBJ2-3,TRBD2,TGCGCCAGCAGCTCCTGGACTAGCGGGGGTAGCACAGATACGCAGTATTTT,CASSSWTSGGSTDTQYF
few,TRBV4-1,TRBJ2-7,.,TGCGCCAGCAGCCAAGATGTCCAGACCTACGAGCAGTACTTC,CASSQDVQTYEQYF
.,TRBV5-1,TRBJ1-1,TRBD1,TGCGCCAGCAGCCCGGGCCAGGGGGCCACATACACTGAAGCTTTCTTT,CASSPGQGATYTEAFF